This TCR beta chain was captured in a study of T cells in Graves' hyperthyroidism and ophthalmopathy. On the study more broadly: Blood from the periphery was taken at initial diagnosis, before any treatment.

The germline gives CDR1 DFQATT, CDR2 SNEGSKA (reference sequence). The germline V and J ends were trimmed by 4 bases and 3 bases, with 12 bases remaining between them. The CDR3 contains 13 residues. The study's findings and limits: In simple terms, a model built on 13 V-J features told ophthalmopathy apart from stable hyperthyroidism.

Exclusion criteria comprised uncontrolled infection, other autoimmune disease, pregnancy or lactation. The diagnoses drew upon clinical symptoms, serum thyroxine and TRAb, thyroid ultrasound and orbital computed tomography. This clonotype showed up just a few times. The antigen is unknown. Using RNA transcripts as the source, TCR beta CDR3 regions were amplified. Carried out on the TCR CDR3, a first-round RT-PCR used the HTBI primer set. TCRdb reprocessed the multiplex PCR reads via MiXCR and lists one record per CDR3 protein. This table has about half a million distinct CDR3 sequences, approximately 24% appearing once.

Material: blood. The chain recombines TRBV20-1 with TRBJ1-2; D not resolved. The clonotype was recovered from a woman aged 25 to 45 with Graves' ophthalmopathy. The CDR3 is CSANIGSDYGYTF. CDR3 in DNA: TGCAGTGCTAATATAGGGAGCGACTATGGCTACACCTTC.